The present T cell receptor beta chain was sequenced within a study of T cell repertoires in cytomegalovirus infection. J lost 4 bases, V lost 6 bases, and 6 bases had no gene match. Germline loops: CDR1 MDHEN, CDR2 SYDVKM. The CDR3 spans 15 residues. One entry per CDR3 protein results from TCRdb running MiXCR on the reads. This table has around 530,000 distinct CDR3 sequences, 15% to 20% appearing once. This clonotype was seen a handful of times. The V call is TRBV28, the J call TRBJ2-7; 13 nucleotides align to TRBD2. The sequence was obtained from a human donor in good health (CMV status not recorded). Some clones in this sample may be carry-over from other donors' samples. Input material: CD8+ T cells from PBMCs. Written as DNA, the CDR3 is TGTGCCAGCAGGAGAGGACTAGCGGGAGTATACGAGCAGTACTTC. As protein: CASRRGLAGVYEQYF. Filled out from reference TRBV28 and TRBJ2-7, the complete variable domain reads DVKVTQSSRYLVKRTGEKVFLECVQDMDHENMFWYRQDPGLGLRLIYFSYDVKMKEKGDIPEGYSVSREKKERFSLILESASTNQTSMYLCASRRGLAGVYEQYFGPGTRLTVT.